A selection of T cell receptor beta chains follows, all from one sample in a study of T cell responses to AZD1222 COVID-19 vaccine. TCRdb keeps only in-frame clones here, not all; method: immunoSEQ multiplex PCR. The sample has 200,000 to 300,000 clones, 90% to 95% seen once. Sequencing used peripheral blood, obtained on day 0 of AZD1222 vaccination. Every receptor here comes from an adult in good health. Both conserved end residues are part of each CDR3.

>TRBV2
CASSEGARGYGYTF
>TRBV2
CASSEVGGGQPQHF
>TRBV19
CASSIRRQRYDQPQHF
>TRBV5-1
CASSLETGRNQPQHF
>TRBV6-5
CAIYRGSNYGYTF
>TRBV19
CASSIAAHYEQYF
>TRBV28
CASRLGGTVGGNTIYF
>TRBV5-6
CASSPAIATNEKLFF
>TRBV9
CASSVARQGNTGELFF
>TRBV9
CASSPGTSGNIQYF
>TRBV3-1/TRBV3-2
CASSIQGLAGADTQYF
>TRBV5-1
CASSPGTKPRTLEQFF
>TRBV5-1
CASSRDNRGEQFF